The 19 T cell receptor beta chains below come from one sample, sequenced in a study of vaccination and CD4 T cells after COVID-19. An Oncomine TCR Beta short-read assay was used to sequence the DNA from cultured CD4+ T cells. MiXCR, run by TCRdb on the PCR reads, gives a single entry per CDR3 protein. Among about 18,000 distinct CDR3 sequences listed, around 80% were seen once. This sample's treatment: 10-day PBMC culture with coronavirus spike peptide pools or control peptides (ViraFEST assay). Antigens for these TCRs are unknown. The specimen comprised CD4+ T cells from blood, cultured in vitro, sampled after SARS-CoV-2 vaccination. These TCRs come from a human donor who received a COVID-19 vaccine.

The gene calls are TRBV19 and TRBJ2-3; D perhaps matches TRBD2 (5 bases). The CDR3 sequence is 13 residues long. The V end lost 7 bases, the J end lost 5 bases, and 13 bases lay between the germline ends. CDR1 is LNHDA, CDR2 SQIVND, per germline (reference sequence). The CDR3 protein is CASTFSGEDTQYF. The CDR3 nucleotides are TGTGCCAGTACCTTCTCCGGGGAAGATACGCAGTATTTT.

Of note for this clonotype: One end of the junction varies from germline; a read error may be responsible. V gene TRBV6-1 combines with J gene TRBJ2-7, with D maybe TRBD2 (6 bases). The CDR3 loop spans 15 amino acids. Germline loops: CDR1 MNHNS, CDR2 SASEGT. CDR3 coding DNA: TGTGCCATCAGTGAGTCGGGGCGGGGCTTACACGAGCAGTACTTC. Encoded protein: CAISESGRGLHEQYF.

This clonotype is a singleton in its sample. J is TRBJ2-3 and V is TRBV30, with a tentative D call TRBD1 (6 bases). Germline values: CDR1 GTSNPN, CDR2 SVGIG (reference sequence). This CDR3 has 14 amino acids. The V end lost 3 bases, the J end lost 4 bases, and 14 bases lay between the germline ends. CDR3 sequence (DNA): TGTGCCTGGAGCGGACTGGGGGCAGCAGATACGCAGTATTTT. This sequence encodes CAWSGLGAADTQYF.

The DNA of the CDR3 is TGTGCCAGTAGTCGCCGGGACAGGGGTTACCAGCCCCAGCATTTT. Translation: CASSRRDRGYQPQHF. V and J are TRBV19 and TRBJ1-5; 10 nucleotides agree with TRBD1. V was pared by 5 bases and J by 7 bases, with 8 bases of the junction left unmatched. Germline CDR1 LNHDA, CDR2 SQIVND (reference sequence). This CDR3 comprises 15 residues.

The table lists this clonotype with a few counts. The rearrangement links TRBV7-6 to TRBJ1-2; the D gene is possibly TRBD1 (5 bases). This CDR3 is 15 amino acids long. Between the trimmed V and J ends, which lost 1 base and 4 bases, there was a span of 13 bases. Germline V gene sequence: CDR1 SGHVS, CDR2 FNYEAQ. The CDR3 nucleotides read TGTGCCAGCAGCTTAGGTGGGCAGGGTAGCTATGGCTACACCTTC. The encoded protein is CASSLGGQGSYGYTF. The full variable domain, its missing parts supplied by reference TRBV7-6 and TRBJ1-2, is GAGVSQSPRYKVTKRGQDVALRCDPISGHVSLYWYRQALGQGPEFLTYFNYEAQQDKSGLPNDRFSAERPEGSISTLTIQRTEQRDSAMYRCASSLGGQGSYGYTFGSGTRLTVV.

This chain connects TRBV6-1 to TRBJ2-1, with 12 bases fitting TRBD1. The CDR3 has 20 amino acids. The J segment lost 8 bases and the V segment lost 6 bases, leaving 23 bases of the junction unmatched. CDR1 and CDR2 from the germline V gene are MNHNS and SASEGT. The CDR3 reads CASSIKRGTGGLTGGHEQFF. The CDR3 DNA is TGTGCCAGCAGCATTAAACGGGGGACAGGGGGCCTAACAGGGGGCCATGAGCAGTTCTTC.

V is TRBV6-4 and J is TRBJ1-5; D unresolved. Trimming left V 5 bases short and J 4 bases short, with 9 bases between. This CDR3 is 13 amino acids long. CDR1 and CDR2 from the germline V gene are MRHNA and SNTAGT. CDR3 sequence reads: CASSTGWNQPQHF. The CDR3 coding sequence is TGTGCCAGCAGTACGGGGTGGAATCAGCCCCAGCATTTT.

This clonotype turned up a few times. The rearrangement uses TRBV7-9 and TRBJ1-2; D is perhaps TRBD1 (5 bases). Between the trimmed V and J ends, which lost 6 bases and 2 bases, there was a span of 16 bases. The CDR3 has 15 residues. Germline assignment: CDR1 SEHNR and CDR2 FQNEAQ (reference sequence). CDR3 bases: TGTGCCAGCAGTCAATATTTCGGGGGAAACTATGGCTACACCTTC. It yields the protein CASSQYFGGNYGYTF. Full variable domain (remainder filled in from reference TRBV7-9 and TRBJ1-2): DTGVSQNPRHKITKRGQNVTFRCDPISEHNRLYWYRQTLGQGPEFLTYFQNEAQLEKSRLLSDRFSAERPKGSFSTLEIQRTEQGDSAMYLCASSQYFGGNYGYTFGSGTRLTVV.

The J gene is TRBJ1-6, the V gene TRBV21-1. TRBV21-1 is a pseudogene. The CDR3 covers 17 residues. The CDR3: CASSKGFGKSGYSPLHF. CDR3 nucleotides: TGTGCCAGCAGCAAAGGCTTCGGAAAGTCCGGCTATTCACCCCTCCACTTT.

This chain connects TRBV30 to TRBJ1-2, with 8 bases aligning to TRBD1. The CDR3 is 14 amino acids. Trimming removed 2 bases from V and 4 bases from J; junction bases left unmatched: 6. Germline V lookup: CDR1 GTSNPN, CDR2 SVGIG (reference sequence). The CDR3 is CAWSRGQEIYGYTF. CDR3 bases: TGTGCCTGGAGTCGGGGACAGGAGATCTATGGCTACACCTTC.

The chain recombines TRBV30 with TRBJ2-5, with 7 bases matching TRBD1. The CDR3 runs 15 residues. V lost 1 base, J lost 1 base, and 6 bases stayed unmatched. CDR1 is GTSNPN, CDR2 SVGIG, per germline (reference sequence). The CDR3 spells CAWSEQTGIQETQYF. The DNA of the CDR3 is TGTGCCTGGAGTGAACAGACAGGGATCCAAGAGACCCAGTACTTC.

This chain uses TRBV7-2 with TRBJ1-3; a weak D match, TRBD1 (5 bases). The CDR3 sequence is 15 residues long. V was clipped by 6 bases and J by 0 bases, with 12 bases between them. CDR1 and CDR2 from the germline V gene are SGHTA and FQGNSA. The CDR3: CASSQLGGSGNTIYF. As DNA, the CDR3 is TGTGCCAGCAGTCAACTGGGGGGCTCTGGAAACACCATATATTTT.

The chain uses TRBV30 and TRBJ1-2; the D gene is possibly TRBD1 (5 bases). There are 13 residues in the CDR3. Germline lookup yields CDR1 GTSNPN and CDR2 SVGIG (reference sequence). V gave up 0 bases and J gave up 6 bases, with 11 bases separating them. Here the CDR3 reads CAWSVEGWDGYTF. CDR3 in DNA: TGTGCCTGGAGTGTAGAGGGGTGGGATGGCTACACCTTC.

This clonotype was detected a few times. The chain couples TRBV15 to TRBJ2-3, with unresolved D. This CDR3 contains 13 residues. Germline V gene lookup returns CDR1 LNHNV and CDR2 YYDKDF (reference sequence). Trimming took off 3 bases at V and 8 bases at J, with 12 bases between the two ends. The CDR3 spells CATSSLPESTQYF. CDR3 coding DNA: TGTGCCACCAGCAGTTTACCGGAGAGTACGCAGTATTTT.

In its sample, this clonotype was seen a few times. The chain joins TRBV20-1 to TRBJ2-3; 7 bases agree with TRBD2. The CDR3 has 14 residues. The germline CDR1 and CDR2 sequences are DFQATT and SNEGSKA (reference sequence). The trim removed 5 bases at V and 5 bases at J, leaving 10 bases unmatched. Here the CDR3 DNA reads TGCAGTGCTCCTGGGGCGGGGGTGAGAGATACGCAGTATTTT. Protein sequence: CSAPGAGVRDTQYF.

The chain couples TRBV6-1 to TRBJ1-5; possible D gene TRBD1, 5 bases. Germline CDR1 is MNHNS and CDR2 is SASEGT. The V end lost 4 bases, the J end lost 0 bases, and 10 bases lay between the germline ends. This CDR3 has 15 residues. In DNA, the CDR3 is TGTGCCAGCAGTGCGGGACGGATTAGCAATCAGCCCCAGCATTTT. Protein: CASSAGRISNQPQHF.

This clonotype is a singleton in its sample. The gene calls are TRBV30 and TRBJ1-2, with TRBD1 as a possible D gene (6 bases). The CDR3 runs to 14 residues. Between the trimmed V and J ends, which lost 2 bases and 2 bases, there was a span of 12 bases. Germline assignment: CDR1 GTSNPN and CDR2 SVGIG (reference sequence). For the CDR3, the DNA is TGTGCCTGGAGTCCAGGGGTCTCCAACTATGGCTACACCTTC. Translation: CAWSPGVSNYGYTF. Supplemented by reference TRBV30 and TRBJ1-2, the full variable domain reads SQTIHQWPATLVQPVGSPLSLECTVEGTSNPNLYWYRQAAGRGLQLLFYSVGIGQISSEVPQNLSASRPQDRQFILSSKKLLLSDSGFYLCAWSPGVSNYGYTFGSGTRLTVV.

This rearrangement joins TRBV19 to TRBJ1-1, with TRBD1 identical over 7 bases. V lost 1 base, J lost 4 bases, and 9 bases stayed unmatched. CDR3 length: 16 amino acids. Per germline, CDR1 LNHDA and CDR2 SQIVND (reference sequence). The CDR3 sequence is CASSIGVGRGLTEAFF. For the CDR3, the DNA is TGTGCCAGTAGTATAGGGGTAGGAAGGGGGCTCACTGAAGCTTTCTTT. Filled out from reference TRBV19 and TRBJ1-1, the complete variable domain reads DGGITQSPKYLFRKEGQNVTLSCEQNLNHDAMYWYRQDPGQGLRLIYYSQIVNDFQKGDIAEGYSVSREKKESFPLTVTSAQKNPTAFYLCASSIGVGRGLTEAFFGQGTRLTVV.

The gene calls are TRBV2 and TRBJ1-2; perhaps TRBD1 as D (5 bases). The CDR3 has 13 residues. CDR1 SNHLY and CDR2 FYNNEI come from the germline V gene. The ends were cut back, 8 bases at V and 8 bases at J, with 18 bases in the middle. CDR3 residues: CASRQARDGGYTF. The CDR3 nucleotides are TGTGCCAGCCGCCAAGCACGGGACGGGGGCTACACCTTC. Supplemented by reference TRBV2 and TRBJ1-2, the full variable domain reads EPEVTQTPSHQVTQMGQEVILRCVPISNHLYFYWYRQILGQKVEFLVSFYNNEISEKSEIFDDQFSVERPDGSNFTLKIRSTKLEDSAMYFCASRQARDGGYTFGSGTRLTVV.